This record covers a single T cell receptor beta chain. Its antigen is not known. V dropped 6 bases and J dropped 0 bases, with 15 bases sitting between them. Per the germline V gene, CDR1 is MNHEY and CDR2 is SMNVEV (reference sequence). The CDR3 contains 16 residues. This entry comes from a study of T cell repertoires in cytomegalovirus infection. Background on the study: Indications came from public TCR beta signatures; they pointed to CMV infection and to a matching HLA type.

TCRdb fed the reads into MiXCR, producing one record per CDR3 protein. The sample has approximately 500,000 distinct CDR3 sequences; 16% are singletons. General study points: Across the ex vivo response, the dominant clonotypes were HLA-C-restricted CMV-specific TCR beta clonotypes. Summed frequency of public TCR beta families distinguished CMV carriers with the relevant HLA.

The sequence came from a human donor in good health (CMV status not recorded). Some clones in this sample may be carry-over from other donors' samples. What was sequenced was CD8+ T cells from PBMCs. This chain connects TRBV27 to TRBJ2-1, with D unclear. CDR3 in DNA: TGTGCCAGCAGGGACCTCAAGCGACACTCCTACAATGAGCAGTTCTTC. Its protein product is CASRDLKRHSYNEQFF.